This T cell receptor beta chain was profiled in a study of T cells and Merkel cell carcinoma outcomes. In regard to this clone: The antigen is unknown.

This CDR3 has 15 residues. With 10 bases clipped from V and 0 bases from J, the junction kept 9 bases outside the gene matches. CDR1 ENHRY and CDR2 SYGVKD come from the germline V gene. Libraries were prepared by immunoSEQ multiplex PCR; TCRdb keeps only in-frame clonotypes and omits some of them. Here the sample spans some 640 clones, 88% being singletons. Study-wide points: Repertoire plus T-cell density reportedly predicted Merkel cell carcinoma outcomes.

V usage is TRBV10-3 and J usage is TRBJ1-5; 7 nucleotides align to TRBD1. Sequenced input: tumor tissue from Merkel cell carcinoma. The origin of this receptor is a human donor with Merkel cell carcinoma. The CDR3 sequence: CATGDSAYSNQPQHF. CDR3 in DNA: TGTGCCACCGGGGACAGCGCGTATAGCAATCAGCCCCAGCATTTT.